This T cell receptor (beta chain) was sequenced in a study of blood T cell repertoires in COVID-19. The V end was cut by 5 bases, the J end by 4 bases, with 5 bases between. This CDR3 contains 12 residues. The V gene's germline CDR1 is LNHDA and CDR2 SQIVND (reference sequence). As originally analysed: Nucleated cell number was recorded as an estimate derived from reference gene primer amplification. Method: immunoSEQ multiplex PCR; TCRdb's copy keeps in-frame clones and lacks some. From that table come the V and J calls and clone size; the DNA was used to work out D and trimming. The sample includes a few hundred thousand clones, roughly 84% of them seen just once.

The chain is built from TRBV19 and TRBJ2-2; D gene ambiguous. The origin of this receptor is a man between 60 and 70 years old with acute or convalescent COVID-19. Sequencing was carried out using peripheral blood. This CDR3 is CASSRSTGELFF. Written as DNA, the CDR3 is TGTGCCAGTAGTCGCAGCACCGGGGAGCTGTTTTTT.